This section outlines one T cell receptor (beta chain) sequence together with its context. Assay used: immunoSEQ multiplex PCR; TCRdb lists only in-frame clones, some missing. The sample has 150,000 to 200,000 clones, 80% to 90% seen once. The CDR3 runs to 14 residues. Germline loops: CDR1 KGHSH, CDR2 LQKENI. V dropped 4 bases and J dropped 9; count of bases not matched to a gene: 9. The Seattle patients, enrolled during active infection, were followed longitudinally. The sample comes from a study of blood T cell repertoires in COVID-19. About the study: Sites across the United States, Italy and Spain contributed samples from acute and convalescent COVID-19. PBMCs, B-cell-depleted T cells, or T cells provided the cDNA or gDNA that made up the material.

The receptor was derived from a woman in her sixties or seventies with COVID-19, enrolled during active disease. The gene calls are TRBV18 and TRBJ2-1; 7 bases align to TRBD2. Sequenced sample: peripheral blood. CDR3 protein: CASSRSNGGTEQFF. CDR3 DNA sequence: TGTGCCAGCTCACGATCCAACGGGGGGACTGAGCAGTTCTTC.